The subject of this entry is one T cell receptor (beta chain). These data originate in a study of blood T cell repertoires in COVID-19. Study summary: Some COVID-19 samples were acute and others convalescent; all came from the United States, Italy and Spain. The cDNA or gDNA used as material had been derived from T cells, B-cell-depleted T cells, or PBMCs.

V lost 4 bases and J lost 6, with 24 bases in between. The germline CDR1 and CDR2 sequences are MNHEY and SMNVEV (reference sequence). CDR3 length equals 17 residues. Per the authors' pipeline: Reference gene primers were amplified, and this amplification served to estimate nucleated cell counts. Data came from immunoSEQ multiplex PCR; TCRdb stores just in-frame clones and leaves some out. Clonal size and the V and J genes are those of that table, whereas D and trimming came from the DNA. The repertoire holds under 200,000 clones, with 84% as singletons. Sequenced material: peripheral blood. This chain joins TRBV27 and TRBJ1-2, with TRBD1 as a possible D gene (5 bases). This sequence was found in a man between 25 and 39 years old with active or convalescent COVID-19. CDR3 in amino acids: CASSSKRRDGWGHGYTF. The CDR3 DNA is TGTGCCAGCAGTTCCAAGCGACGCGACGGATGGGGCCATGGCTACACCTTC.